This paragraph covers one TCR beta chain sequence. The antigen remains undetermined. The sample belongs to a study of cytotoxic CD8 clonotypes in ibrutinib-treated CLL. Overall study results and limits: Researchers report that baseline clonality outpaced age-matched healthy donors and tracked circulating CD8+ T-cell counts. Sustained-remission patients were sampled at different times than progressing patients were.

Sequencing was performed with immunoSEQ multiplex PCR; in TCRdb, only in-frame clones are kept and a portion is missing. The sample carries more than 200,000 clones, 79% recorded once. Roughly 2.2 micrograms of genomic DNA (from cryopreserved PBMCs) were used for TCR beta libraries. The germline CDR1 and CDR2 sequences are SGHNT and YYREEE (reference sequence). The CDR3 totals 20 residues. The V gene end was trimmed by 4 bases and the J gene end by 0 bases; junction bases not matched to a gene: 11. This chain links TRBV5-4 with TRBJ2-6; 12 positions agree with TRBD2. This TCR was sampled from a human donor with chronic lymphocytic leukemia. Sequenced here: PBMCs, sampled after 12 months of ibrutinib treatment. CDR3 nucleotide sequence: TGTGCCAGCAGCCACCGACTAGCGGGAGCGCCCGACTCTGGGGCCAACGTCCTGACTTTC. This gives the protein CASSHRLAGAPDSGANVLTF.